A selection of T cell receptor beta chains follows, all from one sample in a study of blood T cell repertoires in COVID-19. Assay used: immunoSEQ multiplex PCR; TCRdb lists only in-frame clones, some missing. The sample contains about 150,000 clones, more than 65% of which appear only once. The sequenced material came from peripheral blood. The receptors originated from a woman aged 45-65 years with acute or convalescent COVID-19. CDR3s include the opening cysteine and the closing phenylalanine or tryptophan. The D gene is left open where the match is weak. Clone size is stated in some rows and not others, as once, few, many or a class when expanded.

cdr3_nt: TGTGCCAGCTCACCACTGAGGGGATCTAGCGGGAGTAACGAGCAGTACTTC
cdr3_aa: CASSPLRGSSGSNEQYF
v_call: TRBV18
clone_size: .
j_call: TRBJ2-7
d_call: TRBD2

cdr3_nt: TGTGCCAGCAGTGAGGACAGGGCAGGAACTGAAGCTTTCTTT
cdr3_aa: CASSEDRAGTEAFF
v_call: TRBV2
clone_size: .
j_call: TRBJ1-1
d_call: TRBD1

cdr3_nt: TGTGCCAGCAGTTTCGGGGCGGGAGCGGGATACATTCAGTACTTC
cdr3_aa: CASSFGAGAGYIQYF
v_call: TRBV27
clone_size: .
j_call: TRBJ2-4
d_call: TRBD2

cdr3_nt: TGCAGCGTTGAGGGAGCGGGGGGGTTTGATACGCAGTATTTT
cdr3_aa: CSVEGAGGFDTQYF
v_call: TRBV29-1
clone_size: .
j_call: TRBJ2-3
d_call: TRBD2

cdr3_nt: TGTGCCAGCAGCTTCCTGACTAGCGGGAGAGGTGAGCAGTACTTC
cdr3_aa: CASSFLTSGRGEQYF
v_call: TRBV7-2
clone_size: few
j_call: TRBJ2-7
d_call: TRBD2

cdr3_nt: TGTGCCAGCAGGGAGACAGGGAATGAAAAACTGTTTTTT
cdr3_aa: CASRETGNEKLFF
v_call: TRBV6-5
clone_size: .
j_call: TRBJ1-4
d_call: TRBD1

cdr3_nt: TGCGCCAGCAGCTGGCGGACAGGGGAGGTCCAAGAGACCCAGTACTTC
cdr3_aa: CASSWRTGEVQETQYF
v_call: TRBV5-1
clone_size: .
j_call: TRBJ2-5
d_call: TRBD1

cdr3_nt: TGTGCCAGCTCACCGGGACAGGATACCTACGAGCAGTACTTC
cdr3_aa: CASSPGQDTYEQYF
v_call: TRBV18
clone_size: .
j_call: TRBJ2-7
d_call: TRBD1

cdr3_nt: TGTGCCAGCAGCTTGAGACAGGCTGCGAACACCGGGGAGCTGTTTTTT
cdr3_aa: CASSLRQAANTGELFF
v_call: TRBV5-4
clone_size: .
j_call: TRBJ2-2
d_call: .

cdr3_nt: TGTGCCAGCAGCCAAGAACTAGCGGGGGCGTTTTACAATGAGCAGTTCTTC
cdr3_aa: CASSQELAGAFYNEQFF
v_call: TRBV4-2
clone_size: .
j_call: TRBJ2-1
d_call: TRBD2

cdr3_nt: TGTGCCAGTAGTAAGGGGATTCGTAGCAATCAGCCCCAGCATTTT
cdr3_aa: CASSKGIRSNQPQHF
v_call: TRBV19
clone_size: .
j_call: TRBJ1-5
d_call: .

cdr3_nt: TGTGCCATCAGAACCGGGACAGCGTTCGACGAGCAGTACTTC
cdr3_aa: CAIRTGTAFDEQYF
v_call: TRBV10-3
clone_size: .
j_call: TRBJ2-7
d_call: TRBD1

cdr3_nt: TGTGCCAGCTCACCAGGGACAGGGGATAATTCACCCCTCCACTTT
cdr3_aa: CASSPGTGDNSPLHF
v_call: TRBV18
clone_size: .
j_call: TRBJ1-6
d_call: TRBD1

cdr3_nt: TGTGCCAGCAAGGGGGAATTGAACACCGGGGAGCTGTTTTTT
cdr3_aa: CASKGELNTGELFF
v_call: TRBV7-9
clone_size: many
j_call: TRBJ2-2
d_call: .

cdr3_nt: TGTGCCAGCAGTCACGGGGAGCCCCAGCATTTT
cdr3_aa: CASSHGEPQHF
v_call: TRBV6-2/TRBV6-3
clone_size: .
j_call: TRBJ1-5
d_call: .

cdr3_nt: TGTGCCAGCAGCCGACTAGCGGGGGGGCTAGTAGATACGCAGTATTTT
cdr3_aa: CASSRLAGGLVDTQYF
v_call: TRBV7-8
clone_size: .
j_call: TRBJ2-3
d_call: TRBD2

cdr3_nt: TGTGCCAGCAGCCCTTGGGGCTTGACTGGAAACACCATATATTTT
cdr3_aa: CASSPWGLTGNTIYF
v_call: TRBV7-9
clone_size: .
j_call: TRBJ1-3
d_call: .

cdr3_nt: TGTGCCAGCAGGAAACAGGGGGCAGGGACAGATACGCAGTATTTT
cdr3_aa: CASRKQGAGTDTQYF
v_call: TRBV6-5
clone_size: .
j_call: TRBJ2-3
d_call: TRBD1

cdr3_nt: TGTGCCAGCAGTTCGACAGGGACGAAGGCTTTCTTT
cdr3_aa: CASSSTGTKAFF
v_call: TRBV28
clone_size: .
j_call: TRBJ1-1
d_call: TRBD1

cdr3_nt: TGTGCCAGCAGTAAGCTCACGAGCTCGAGCTCCTACGAGCAGTACTTC
cdr3_aa: CASSKLTSSSSYEQYF
v_call: TRBV6-2/TRBV6-3
clone_size: .
j_call: TRBJ2-7
d_call: .

cdr3_nt: TGTGCCAGCAGTTTCGCGACTAGCGGGAGGGCCTCTAGCACAGATACGCAGTATTTT
cdr3_aa: CASSFATSGRASSTDTQYF
v_call: TRBV6-2/TRBV6-3
clone_size: .
j_call: TRBJ2-3
d_call: TRBD2

cdr3_nt: TGTGCCAGCAGCCCCGGGACTAGCGGGAGGCCACCCCTTTTC
cdr3_aa: CASSPGTSGRPPLF
v_call: TRBV2
clone_size: .
j_call: TRBJ2-4
d_call: TRBD2

cdr3_nt: TGCGCCAGCAGTGAGAACGACAGGGGTCCTTTAAGAGATACGCAGTATTTT
cdr3_aa: CASSENDRGPLRDTQYF
v_call: TRBV10-1
clone_size: .
j_call: TRBJ2-3
d_call: TRBD1

cdr3_nt: TGTGCCAGCAGCGTCCAGGGGGGCTACAATGAGCAGTTCTTC
cdr3_aa: CASSVQGGYNEQFF
v_call: TRBV7-3
clone_size: .
j_call: TRBJ2-1
d_call: .

cdr3_nt: TGTGCCAGCAGTTTCCTTGCAGGGGGAAACTATGGCTACACCTTC
cdr3_aa: CASSFLAGGNYGYTF
v_call: TRBV28
clone_size: .
j_call: TRBJ1-2
d_call: TRBD1

cdr3_nt: TGTGCCAGCAGCTTCGCGGGAGCAAACAACGAGCAGTACTTC
cdr3_aa: CASSFAGANNEQYF
v_call: TRBV5-6
clone_size: .
j_call: TRBJ2-7
d_call: TRBD2

cdr3_nt: TGCAGCGTCAACGGACTAGCGGGACAGAATGAGCAGTTCTTC
cdr3_aa: CSVNGLAGQNEQFF
v_call: TRBV29-1
clone_size: .
j_call: TRBJ2-1
d_call: TRBD2

cdr3_nt: TGCGCCAGCAGTCGCCAAACAGGTAATTGGCCCCAGCATTTT
cdr3_aa: CASSRQTGNWPQHF
v_call: TRBV23-1
clone_size: .
j_call: TRBJ1-5
d_call: .

cdr3_nt: TGTGCCAGCAGTTTGCGGGCGGGGGTTACACTCGAGCAGTACTTC
cdr3_aa: CASSLRAGVTLEQYF
v_call: TRBV28
clone_size: .
j_call: TRBJ2-7
d_call: TRBD2